Listed here is a single T cell receptor beta chain. The sample originates from a study of blood T cell repertoires in COVID-19. Study background: Some COVID-19 samples were acute and others convalescent; all came from the United States, Italy and Spain. From T cells, B-cell-depleted T cells, or PBMCs came the material, which was cDNA or gDNA.

J gave up 6 bases and V 4 bases, and 4 bases lay outside the gene matches. This CDR3 region has 13 residues. Germline V gives CDR1 LGHDT, CDR2 YNNKEL (reference sequence). Under the authors' procedure: Reference gene primer amplification gave nucleated cell count estimates. The repertoire was sequenced with immunoSEQ multiplex PCR; TCRdb's copy has only in-frame clones and lacks some. That table gives V, J and clone size, and the DNA gave D and trimming. The sample has some 240,000 clones; 80% to 95% are singletons. Those enrolled in Seattle joined during active infection and were followed longitudinally afterward.

The TCR was taken from a man in his 60s with COVID-19, enrolled during active disease. V gene TRBV3-1 (or the pseudogene TRBV3-2) combines with J gene TRBJ1-1; TRBD1 matches 8 bases. Sequenced material: peripheral blood. CDR3 sequence: CASSPDRGAEAFF. The CDR3 DNA follows: TGTGCCAGCAGCCCCGACAGGGGCGCTGAAGCTTTCTTT.